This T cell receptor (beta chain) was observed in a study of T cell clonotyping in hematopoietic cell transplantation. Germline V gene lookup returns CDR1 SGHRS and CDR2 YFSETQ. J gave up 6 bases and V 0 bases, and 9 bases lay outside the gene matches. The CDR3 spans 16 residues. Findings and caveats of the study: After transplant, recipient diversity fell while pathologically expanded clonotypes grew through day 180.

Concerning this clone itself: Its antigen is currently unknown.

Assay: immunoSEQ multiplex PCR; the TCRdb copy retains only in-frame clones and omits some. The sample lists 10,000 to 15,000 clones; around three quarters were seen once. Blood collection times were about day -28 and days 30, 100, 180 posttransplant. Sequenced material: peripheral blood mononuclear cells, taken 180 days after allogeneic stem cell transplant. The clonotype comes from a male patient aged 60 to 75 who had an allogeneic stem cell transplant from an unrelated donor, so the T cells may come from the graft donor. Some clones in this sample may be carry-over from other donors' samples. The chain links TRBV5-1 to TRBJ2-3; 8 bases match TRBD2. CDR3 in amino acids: CASSLGLAGAYDTQYF. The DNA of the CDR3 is TGCGCCAGCAGCTTGGGGCTAGCGGGTGCCTATGATACGCAGTATTTT.